This is a list of T cell receptor beta chains from one sample in a study of identical twins. From the 5' RACE reads, TCRdb called clonotypes with MiXCR, one entry per CDR3 protein. Found here are fewer than 550,000 distinct CDR3 sequences, approximately 14% of them singletons; the top ten hold roughly 0.44%. These data were also filed under a second study, of yellow fever vaccine responses in identical twins.

The specimen was CD4+ T cells sorted from blood. The receptor source for this set is a woman aged 18 to 35 in good health. Each CDR3 is given with its conserved first and last residue. A D gene is named only where the DNA matches it firmly. Not all rows give a size; the values are once, few, many and, for expanded clones, a class.

d_gene,v_gene,j_gene,abundance,CDR3aa,CDR3nt
TRBD2,TRBV19,TRBJ2-3,few,CASSTLAGVSTDTQYF,TGTGCCAGTAGTACACTAGCGGGAGTGAGCACAGATACGCAGTATTTT
TRBD1,TRBV29-1,TRBJ1-6,NA,CSVGDPGQRPHF,TGCAGCGTGGGGGACCCGGGACAGCGCCCGCACTTT
NA,TRBV5-5,TRBJ2-2,NA,CASSFGTATGELFF,TGTGCCAGCAGCTTTGGGACTGCCACCGGGGAGCTGTTTTTT
NA,TRBV7-6,TRBJ2-7,NA,CASSLARSHEQYF,TGTGCCAGCAGCTTAGCTAGGTCCCACGAGCAGTACTTC
NA,TRBV12-3/TRBV12-4,TRBJ1-1,few,CASSPGPKAAEAFF,TGTGCCAGCAGCCCGGGGCCGAAGGCGGCTGAAGCTTTCTTT
NA,TRBV24-1,TRBJ2-6,NA,CATSGGQGSSSGANVLTF,TGTGCCACCAGTGGAGGTCAGGGATCTTCATCTGGGGCCAACGTCCTGACTTTC
TRBD2,TRBV5-1,TRBJ2-1,few,CASSVAGGPVNEQFF,TGCGCCAGCAGCGTAGCGGGGGGGCCTGTCAATGAGCAGTTCTTC
NA,TRBV2,TRBJ2-5,NA,CASHARDNQETQYF,TGTGCCAGCCACGCCCGGGACAACCAAGAGACCCAGTACTTC
TRBD2,TRBV4-2,TRBJ2-1,few,CASSQVASGREGNEQFF,TGTGCCAGCAGCCAAGTTGCTAGCGGGAGAGAGGGCAATGAGCAGTTCTTC
NA,TRBV5-1,TRBJ2-3,few,CASSLSTTSDTQYF,TGCGCCAGCAGCTTGAGCACTACCTCGGATACGCAGTATTTT
NA,TRBV4-1,TRBJ2-2,many,CASRTIGGSGELFF,TGCGCCAGCAGGACTATCGGGGGATCCGGGGAGCTGTTTTTT
NA,TRBV5-1,TRBJ1-1,many,CASSLTANTEAFF,TGTGCCAGCAGCCTGACAGCGAACACTGAAGCTTTCTTT
TRBD1,TRBV27,TRBJ2-2,NA,CASSPYWDRDPRWTGELFF,TGTGCCAGCAGTCCCTACTGGGACAGGGACCCGCGGTGGACCGGGGAGCTGTTTTTT
NA,TRBV7-8,TRBJ1-2,NA,CASSSTGYSNYGYTF,TGTGCCAGCAGCTCAACAGGGTACTCTAACTATGGCTACACCTTC
NA,TRBV7-2,TRBJ2-1,NA,CASSQSLLNNEQFF,TGTGCCAGCAGCCAAAGCTTACTCAACAATGAGCAGTTCTTC
NA,TRBV5-1,TRBJ2-6,NA,CASSLASLGGGDSGANVLTF,TGCGCCAGCAGCTTGGCCTCCCTCGGCGGTGGGGACTCTGGGGCCAACGTCCTGACTTTC
NA,TRBV2,TRBJ2-5,NA,CASSEDRRGTQYF,TGTGCCAGCAGTGAAGACAGGAGGGGGACCCAGTACTTC
TRBD2,TRBV4-1,TRBJ2-5,few,CASSQETLAGGLQETQYF,TGCGCCAGCAGCCAGGAAACTCTAGCGGGCGGTCTCCAAGAGACCCAGTACTTC
NA,TRBV15,TRBJ2-2,NA,CATSRDGGSGRELFF,TGTGCCACCAGCAGAGATGGGGGGTCAGGAAGGGAGCTGTTTTTT
NA,TRBV6-1,TRBJ1-1,NA,CASSHRGGGTEAFF,TGTGCCAGCAGCCACCGAGGGGGAGGCACTGAAGCTTTCTTT
TRBD2,TRBV11-1,TRBJ2-2,NA,CASSLARLAGGLNTGELFF,TGTGCCAGCAGCTTAGCGCGACTAGCGGGGGGGCTGAACACCGGGGAGCTGTTTTTT
NA,TRBV4-1,TRBJ2-3,NA,CASSQILAAGIGTDTQYF,TGCGCCAGCAGCCAAATCCTAGCTGCCGGGATCGGCACAGATACGCAGTATTTT
NA,TRBV7-9,TRBJ1-2,NA,CASRTIGEDYGYTF,TGTGCCAGCAGGACGATCGGGGAGGACTATGGCTACACCTTC
NA,TRBV9,TRBJ2-2,NA,CASSVVGAGELFF,TGTGCCAGCAGCGTAGTAGGTGCCGGGGAGCTGTTTTTT
NA,TRBV5-1,TRBJ1-1,few,CASSPLWRQDGGEAFF,TGCGCCAGCAGCCCACTCTGGAGACAGGATGGGGGTGAAGCTTTCTTT
TRBD2,TRBV5-5,TRBJ2-1,NA,CASSLVSGRANEQFF,TGTGCCAGCAGCTTGGTTAGCGGGAGGGCCAATGAGCAGTTCTTC
NA,TRBV7-9,TRBJ1-1,few,CASGAGALNTEAFF,TGTGCCAGCGGGGCAGGGGCCTTGAACACTGAAGCTTTCTTT
NA,TRBV9,TRBJ2-1,NA,CASSVGQRGVEQFF,TGTGCCAGCAGCGTAGGCCAAAGGGGGGTTGAGCAGTTCTTC
NA,TRBV6-5,TRBJ1-1,NA,CASSWRGGTEAFF,TGTGCCAGCAGTTGGAGGGGAGGGACTGAAGCTTTCTTT
NA,TRBV20-1,TRBJ1-2,few,CSARARVVGYTF,TGCAGTGCTCGCGCCAGGGTAGTTGGCTACACCTTC
NA,TRBV11-2,TRBJ2-7,few,CASSPVGGAGEQYF,TGTGCCAGCAGCCCCGTAGGGGGGGCGGGAGAGCAGTACTTC
NA,TRBV5-1,TRBJ2-3,NA,CASSLGGAPTDTQYF,TGCGCCAGCAGCTTGGGGGGGGCCCCCACAGATACGCAGTATTTT
NA,TRBV9,TRBJ2-2,NA,CASSEGVPANTGELFF,TGTGCCAGCAGCGAAGGGGTACCCGCGAACACCGGGGAGCTGTTTTTT
NA,TRBV5-1,TRBJ1-1,NA,CASSLDYGGATEAFF,TGCGCCAGCAGCTTGGATTATGGTGGCGCGACGGAAGCTTTCTTT
TRBD2,TRBV12-3/TRBV12-4,TRBJ2-7,NA,CASSIAGGPNSYEQYF,TGTGCCAGCAGTATAGCGGGAGGACCAAACTCCTACGAGCAGTACTTC
TRBD1,TRBV20-1,TRBJ1-5,NA,CSARTGTGAYQPQHF,TGCAGTGCTAGAACCGGGACAGGCGCTTATCAGCCCCAGCATTTT
NA,TRBV5-1,TRBJ2-1,many,CASSEGHDEQFF,TGCGCCAGCAGCGAAGGCCACGATGAGCAGTTCTTC
TRBD2,TRBV28,TRBJ2-1,NA,CASSLLTSGAYNEQFF,TGTGCCAGCAGTTTATTGACTAGCGGAGCTTACAATGAGCAGTTCTTC
NA,TRBV20-1,TRBJ2-3,few,CSARDLGTITDTQYF,TGCAGTGCTAGAGACCTAGGGACAATCACAGATACGCAGTATTTT
NA,TRBV6-1,TRBJ1-1,NA,CASRRQQGNTEAFF,TGTGCCAGCAGGCGACAACAGGGGAACACTGAAGCTTTCTTT
NA,TRBV29-1,TRBJ1-5,few,CSVVADSGQPQHF,TGCAGCGTTGTTGCGGATTCTGGTCAGCCCCAGCATTTT
NA,TRBV5-1,TRBJ1-2,NA,CASSLEPGYNYGYTF,TGCGCCAGCAGCTTAGAACCAGGTTATAACTATGGCTACACCTTC